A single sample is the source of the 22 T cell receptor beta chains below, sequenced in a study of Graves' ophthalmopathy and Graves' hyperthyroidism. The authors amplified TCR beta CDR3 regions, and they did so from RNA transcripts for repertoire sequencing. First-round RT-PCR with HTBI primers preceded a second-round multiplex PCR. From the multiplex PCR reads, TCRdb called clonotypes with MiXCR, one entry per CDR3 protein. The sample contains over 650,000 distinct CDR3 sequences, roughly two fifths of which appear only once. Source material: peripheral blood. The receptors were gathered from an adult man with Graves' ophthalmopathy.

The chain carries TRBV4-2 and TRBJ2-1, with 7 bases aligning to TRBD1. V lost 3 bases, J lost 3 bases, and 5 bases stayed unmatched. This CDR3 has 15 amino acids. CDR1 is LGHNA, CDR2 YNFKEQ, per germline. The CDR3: CASSQDRIFYNEQFF. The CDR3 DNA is TGTGCCAGCAGCCAGGACAGGATCTTCTACAATGAGCAGTTCTTC.

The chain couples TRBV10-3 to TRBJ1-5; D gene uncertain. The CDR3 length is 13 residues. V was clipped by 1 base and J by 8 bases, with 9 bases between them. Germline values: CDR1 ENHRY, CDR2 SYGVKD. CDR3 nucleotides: TGTGCCATCAGTGAGTTGGGCGGGGAGCCCCAGCATTTT. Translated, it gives CAISELGGEPQHF.

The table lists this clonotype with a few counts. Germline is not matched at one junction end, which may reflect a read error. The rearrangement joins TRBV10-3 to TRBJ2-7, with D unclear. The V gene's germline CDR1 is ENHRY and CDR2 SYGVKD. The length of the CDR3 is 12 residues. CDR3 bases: TGTGCCAGCAGTTACTCCCACTCCGAGCAGTACTTC. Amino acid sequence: CASSYSHSEQYF.

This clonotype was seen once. The CDR3 spells CSSEALVEGWETQYF. DNA of the CDR3: TGCAGCAGTGAAGCATTAGTGGAGGGCTGGGAGACCCAGTACTTC. The rearrangement uses TRBV29-1 and TRBJ2-5, with D perhaps TRBD2 (6 bases). There are 15 residues in the CDR3. Germline CDR1 and CDR2: SQVTM and ANQGSEA. V lost 8 bases, J lost 5 bases, and 24 bases lay in between. Full variable domain (remainder filled in from reference TRBV29-1 and TRBJ2-5): SAVISQKPSRDICQRGTSLTIQCQVDSQVTMMFWYRQQPGQSLTLIATANQGSEATYESGFVIDKFPISRPNLTFSTLTVSNMSPEDSSIYLCSSEALVEGWETQYFGPGTRLLVL.

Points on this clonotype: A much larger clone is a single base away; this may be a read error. The CDR3 DNA is TGCAGTGCTAGATATTCGGGCAGGTACGAGCAGTACTTC. Translation: CSARYSGRYEQYF. This chain joins TRBV20-1 and TRBJ2-7; D is ambiguous. Trimming took off 2 bases at V and 4 bases at J, with 12 bases between the two ends. Germline CDR1 DFQATT, CDR2 SNEGSKA (reference sequence). The CDR3 spans 13 residues.

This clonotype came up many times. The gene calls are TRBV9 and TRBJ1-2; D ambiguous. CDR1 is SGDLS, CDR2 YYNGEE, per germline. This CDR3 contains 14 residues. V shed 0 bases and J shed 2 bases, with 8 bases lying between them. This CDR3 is CASSVDDGNYGYTF. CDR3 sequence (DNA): TGTGCCAGCAGCGTAGACGACGGGAACTATGGCTACACCTTC.

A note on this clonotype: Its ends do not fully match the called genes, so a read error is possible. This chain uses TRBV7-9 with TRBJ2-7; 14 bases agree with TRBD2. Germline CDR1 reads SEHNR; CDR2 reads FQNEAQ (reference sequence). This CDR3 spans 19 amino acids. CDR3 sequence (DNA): TGCGCCAGCAGCCCCGGACTAGCGGGGGGCCCCGGAAGGAGCTACGAGCAGTACTTC. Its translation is CASSPGLAGGPGRSYEQYF.

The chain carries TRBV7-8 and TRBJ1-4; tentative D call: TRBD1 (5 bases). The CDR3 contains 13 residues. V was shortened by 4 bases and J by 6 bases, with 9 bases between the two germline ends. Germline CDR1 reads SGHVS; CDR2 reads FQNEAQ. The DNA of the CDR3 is TGTGCCAGCAGCTCCGCGGGGGATGAAAAACTGTTTTTT. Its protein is CASSSAGDEKLFF.

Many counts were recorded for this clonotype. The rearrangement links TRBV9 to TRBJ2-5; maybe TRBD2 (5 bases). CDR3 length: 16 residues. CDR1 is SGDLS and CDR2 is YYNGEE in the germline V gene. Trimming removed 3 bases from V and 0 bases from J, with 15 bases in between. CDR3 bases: TGTGCCAGCAGCGAACGGGAACAGCTGTACCAAGAGACCCAGTACTTC. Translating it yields CASSEREQLYQETQYF.

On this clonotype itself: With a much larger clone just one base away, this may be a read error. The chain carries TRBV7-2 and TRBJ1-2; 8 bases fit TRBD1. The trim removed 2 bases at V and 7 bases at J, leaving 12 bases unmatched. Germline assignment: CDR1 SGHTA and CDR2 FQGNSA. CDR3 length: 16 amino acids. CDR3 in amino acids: CASSLRQGAGATGYTF. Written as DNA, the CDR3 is TGTGCCAGCAGCTTACGTCAGGGGGCGGGGGCCACTGGCTACACCTTC. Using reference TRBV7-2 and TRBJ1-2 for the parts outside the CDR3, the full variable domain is GAGVSQSPSNKVTEKGKDVELRCDPISGHTALYWYRQSLGQGLEFLIYFQGNSAPDKSGLPSDRFSAERTGGSVSTLTIQRTQQEDSAVYLCASSLRQGAGATGYTFGSGTRLTVV.

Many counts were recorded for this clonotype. Here the CDR3 reads CASSMLSGANYGYTF. CDR3 sequence (DNA): TGTGCCAGTAGTATGTTGTCCGGGGCAAACTATGGCTACACCTTC. This chain uses TRBV19 with TRBJ1-2; tentative D call: TRBD1 (5 bases). V was cut by 3 bases and J by 2 bases, with 13 bases left in between. The length of the CDR3 is 15 residues. The germline V gene encodes CDR1 LNHDA and CDR2 SQIVND (reference sequence).

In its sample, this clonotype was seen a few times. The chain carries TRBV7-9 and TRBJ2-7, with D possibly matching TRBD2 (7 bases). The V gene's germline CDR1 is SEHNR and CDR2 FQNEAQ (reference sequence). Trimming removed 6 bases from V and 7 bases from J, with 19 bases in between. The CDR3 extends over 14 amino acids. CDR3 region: CASSLIGGVAEQYF. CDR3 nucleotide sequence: TGTGCCAGCAGTTTAATAGGGGGGGTGGCGGAGCAGTACTTC.

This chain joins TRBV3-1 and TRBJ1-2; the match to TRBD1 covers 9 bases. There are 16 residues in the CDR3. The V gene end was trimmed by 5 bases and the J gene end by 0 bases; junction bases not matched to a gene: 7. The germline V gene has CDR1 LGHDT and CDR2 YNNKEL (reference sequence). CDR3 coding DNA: TGTGCCAGCAGCAGACAGGGGGACCACACTAACTATGGCTACACCTTC. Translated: CASSRQGDHTNYGYTF.

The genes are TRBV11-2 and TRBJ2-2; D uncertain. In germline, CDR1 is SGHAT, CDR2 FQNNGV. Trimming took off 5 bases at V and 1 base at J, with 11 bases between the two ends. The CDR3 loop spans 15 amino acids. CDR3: CASSPSVGNTGELFF. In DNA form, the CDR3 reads TGTGCCAGCAGCCCGTCAGTGGGGAACACCGGGGAGCTGTTTTTT.

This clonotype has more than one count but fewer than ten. CDR3 region: CASRYSLQGSYGYTF. The CDR3 DNA follows: TGTGCCAGCAGGTACTCGTTACAGGGAAGCTATGGCTACACCTTC. The J gene is TRBJ1-2, the V gene TRBV7-3, with a possible D match to TRBD1 (6 bases). This CDR3 is 15 amino acids long. Germline-derived CDR1 and CDR2 are SGHTA and FQGTGA. Trimming left V 6 bases short and J 4 bases short, with 18 bases between.

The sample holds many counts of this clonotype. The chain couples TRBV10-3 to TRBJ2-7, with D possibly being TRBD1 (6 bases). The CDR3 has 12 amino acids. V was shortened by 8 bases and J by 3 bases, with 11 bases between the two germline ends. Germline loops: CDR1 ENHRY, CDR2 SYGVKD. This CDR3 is CAIPGVGYEQYF. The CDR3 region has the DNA TGTGCCATCCCAGGGGTAGGCTACGAGCAGTACTTC.

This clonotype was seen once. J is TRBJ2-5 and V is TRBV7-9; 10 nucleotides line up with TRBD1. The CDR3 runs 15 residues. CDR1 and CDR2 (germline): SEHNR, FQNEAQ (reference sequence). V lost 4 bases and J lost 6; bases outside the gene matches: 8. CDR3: CASSSSRDRGQTQYF. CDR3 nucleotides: TGTGCCAGCAGCTCGTCCCGGGACAGGGGCCAGACCCAGTACTTC. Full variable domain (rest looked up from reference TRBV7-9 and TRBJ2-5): DTGVSQNPRHKITKRGQNVTFRCDPISEHNRLYWYRQTLGQGPEFLTYFQNEAQLEKSRLLSDRFSAERPKGSFSTLEIQRTEQGDSAMYLCASSSSRDRGQTQYFGPGTRLLVL.

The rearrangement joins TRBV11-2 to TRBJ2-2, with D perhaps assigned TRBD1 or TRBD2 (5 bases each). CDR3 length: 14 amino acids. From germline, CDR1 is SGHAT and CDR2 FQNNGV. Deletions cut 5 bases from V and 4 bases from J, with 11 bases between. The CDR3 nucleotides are TGTGCCAGCAGCCAACGGGACGGCACCGGGGAGCTGTTTTTT. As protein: CASSQRDGTGELFF.

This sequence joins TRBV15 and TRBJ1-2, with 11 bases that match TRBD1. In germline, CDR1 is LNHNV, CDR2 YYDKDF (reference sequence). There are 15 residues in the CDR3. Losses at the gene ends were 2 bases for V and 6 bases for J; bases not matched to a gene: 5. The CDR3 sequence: CATSRPDRGHDGYTF. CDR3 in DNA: TGTGCCACCAGCAGACCGGACAGGGGGCACGATGGCTACACCTTC.

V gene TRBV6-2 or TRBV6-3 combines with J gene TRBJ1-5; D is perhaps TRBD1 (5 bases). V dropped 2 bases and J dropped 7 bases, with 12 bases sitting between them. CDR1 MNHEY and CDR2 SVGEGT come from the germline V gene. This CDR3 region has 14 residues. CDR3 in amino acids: CASSYTRAGQPQHF. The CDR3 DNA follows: TGTGCCAGCAGTTACACCAGGGCGGGACAGCCCCAGCATTTT.

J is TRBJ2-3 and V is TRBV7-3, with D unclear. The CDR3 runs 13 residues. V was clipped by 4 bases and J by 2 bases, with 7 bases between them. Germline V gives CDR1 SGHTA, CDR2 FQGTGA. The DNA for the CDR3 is TGTGCCAGCAGCTCCACGAACACAGATACGCAGTATTTT. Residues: CASSSTNTDTQYF.

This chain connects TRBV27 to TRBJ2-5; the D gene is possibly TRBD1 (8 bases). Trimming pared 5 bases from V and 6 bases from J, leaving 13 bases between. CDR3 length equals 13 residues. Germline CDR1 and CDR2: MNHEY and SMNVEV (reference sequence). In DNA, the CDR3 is TGTGCCAGCAGTGTACAGGGGGGGAAGACCCAGTACTTC. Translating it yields CASSVQGGKTQYF.